This T cell receptor (beta chain) came from a study of shared clonotypes between healthy human individuals. Study-level information: A donor's plate count was three for CD4 naive and three for CD4 memory; CD8 naive had two and CD8 memory one.

V gave up 4 bases and J gave up 4 bases, with 24 bases separating them. The CDR3 has 17 amino acids. The germline V gene encodes CDR1 SGHRS and CDR2 YFSETQ. Researchers divided each subset's genomic DNA evenly across several immunoSEQ plates. Original processing methods: ImmunoSEQ only sent back junction sequences with no quality scores, so filtering was done differently. The method was immunoSEQ multiplex PCR; TCRdb's version includes in-frame clones alone and lacks a portion of them. V and J calls and clone size come straight from that table; D and trimming were deduced from the DNA. The table includes about 1.5 million clones, around 97% detected once.

What was sequenced was naive CD4+ T cells sorted from blood. Subset specified: CD45RA+ positively selected. The chain employs TRBV5-1 and TRBJ2-7; D gene unclear. The clonotype was recovered from a man aged 30 to 45 in good health. CDR3 bases: TGCGCCAGCAGCCCTAGGGCCACCACAGTGGGAAAATACGAGCAGTACTTC. This translates into CASSPRATTVGKYEQYF.